This T cell receptor beta chain appears in the sequencing data of a study of OX40 agonist ivuxolimab in advanced cancers. At the level of the study: Patients enrolled in dose escalation were diagnosed with hepatocellular carcinoma, melanoma, renal cell or head and neck cancer. Around 40% of patients had received prior checkpoint inhibitor therapy. Subjects had a mean age of about 57 years, with a range of 23 to 79; almost 85% were male. Partial responses were seen in three patients, one with hepatocellular carcinoma and two with cutaneous melanoma.

TCRdb keeps only in-frame clones here, not all; method: immunoSEQ multiplex PCR. Of 47,000 or so clones listed, around 84% were seen once; the top ten hold 11%. This CDR3 is 16 amino acids long. Germline CDR1 and CDR2: SNHLY and FYNNEI. Germline trimming cut 7 bases from V and 4 bases from J; bases unmatched to any gene: 7. J is TRBJ2-1 and V is TRBV2; 13 nucleotides align to TRBD2. The sample consisted of CD4+ or CD8+ T cells sorted from blood, taken in a trial of the OX40 agonist ivuxolimab. The sequence was obtained from an adult with an advanced solid tumor such as melanoma, head and neck, liver or kidney cancer. CDR3 sequence: CASMRGLAGSYNEQFF. CDR3 nucleotide sequence: TGTGCCAGCATGAGGGGACTAGCGGGGAGTTACAATGAGCAGTTCTTC. Combining the CDR3 with reference TRBV2 and TRBJ2-1 gives the whole variable domain EPEVTQTPSHQVTQMGQEVILRCVPISNHLYFYWYRQILGQKVEFLVSFYNNEISEKSEIFDDQFSVERPDGSNFTLKIRSTKLEDSAMYFCASMRGLAGSYNEQFFGPGTRLTVL.